A single sample is the source of the 29 T cell receptor beta chains below, sequenced in a study of shared clonotypes between healthy human individuals. This table comes from immunoSEQ multiplex PCR, and its TCRdb copy is limited to in-frame clones, with some not included. The repertoire holds about 2.1 million clones, with more than 85% as singletons. Only CD45RO-negative cells positively selected for CCR7 counted as naive CD8 cells, so terminally differentiated effector memory CD45RA+ cells were excluded. The sample was naive CD8+ T cells from PBMCs. These receptor sequences come from a man aged 18 to 29 in good health. Some clones in this sample may be carry-over from other donors' samples.

The rearrangement uses TRBV9 and TRBJ2-1; 9 bases align to TRBD1. The germline CDR1 and CDR2 sequences are SGDLS and YYNGEE. V lost 4 bases, J lost 7 bases, and 9 bases stayed unmatched. The CDR3 extends over 15 amino acids. CDR3 nucleotides: TGTGCCAGCAGCAGATCCGGGACAGGGTGGAATGAGCAGTTCTTC. Protein: CASSRSGTGWNEQFF.

V usage is TRBV7-9 and J usage is TRBJ2-6; D not resolved. The CDR3 has 17 amino acids. Germline V gene data show CDR1 as SEHNR and CDR2 as FQNEAQ (reference sequence). Trimming cost V 5 bases and J 0 bases, with 14 bases left between them. The CDR3 reads CASSLPSRPSGANVLTF. For the CDR3, the DNA is TGTGCCAGCAGCCTCCCCTCACGGCCCTCTGGGGCCAACGTCCTGACTTTC.

The V and J genes are TRBV23-1 and TRBJ1-3; no firm D call. TRBV23-1 is annotated as an ORF whose role is uncertain. The CDR3 is made up of 15 amino acids. Trimming stripped 4 bases from V and 3 bases from J, with 13 bases between. The CDR3 DNA is TGCGCCAGCAGTCCCACCGTGGGTATTGGAAACACCATATATTTT. Protein: CASSPTVGIGNTIYF.

The table lists this clone with a few counts. The genes are TRBV10-3 and TRBJ1-2; 8 bases align to TRBD1. This CDR3 contains 15 residues. Germline V gene data show CDR1 as ENHRY and CDR2 as SYGVKD. The V segment lost 5 bases and the J segment 3 bases; nucleotides outside the gene matches: 8. CDR3 protein: CAISHVGQEDYGYTF. For the CDR3, the DNA is TGTGCCATCAGTCATGTGGGACAGGAGGACTATGGCTACACCTTC.

The chain employs TRBV27 and TRBJ2-7; 7 bases fit TRBD2. V shed 3 bases, J shed 1 base, and the junction held 9 bases outside the gene matches. This CDR3 comprises 16 residues. Germline V gene lookup returns CDR1 MNHEY and CDR2 SMNVEV (reference sequence). DNA for the CDR3: TGTGCCAGCAGTTTTTCCGCGGGAGAGGGTTCCTACGAGCAGTACTTC. Amino acids: CASSFSAGEGSYEQYF.

This clone was seen a few times. The genes are TRBV12-5 and TRBJ1-1; D unclear. The germline V gene encodes CDR1 LGHNT and CDR2 FRNRAP. This CDR3 is 13 amino acids long. Trimming removed 5 bases from V and 5 bases from J, with 12 bases in between. CDR3 DNA sequence: TGTGCTAGTGGTGATAGCGGGCCTACTGAAGCTTTCTTT. Protein sequence: CASGDSGPTEAFF.

This clone was seen only once. This chain uses TRBV6-1 with TRBJ2-7; TRBD1 aligns across 8 bases. Unmatched junction bases numbered 17, after V lost 1 base and J lost 6 bases. Germline V gene sequence: CDR1 MNHNS, CDR2 SASEGT. The CDR3 is 18 amino acids. The CDR3 here is CASSEVRVTGTGRAEQYF. The CDR3 nucleotides read TGTGCCAGCAGTGAAGTGAGAGTGACCGGGACAGGCCGTGCCGAGCAGTACTTC.

This clone has only one observation. The chain uses TRBV28 and TRBJ1-3; 7 bases agree with TRBD1. The J segment lost 4 bases and the V segment lost 7 bases, leaving 7 bases of the junction unmatched. Germline lookup yields CDR1 MDHEN and CDR2 SYDVKM. CDR3 length: 14 amino acids. The CDR3 DNA is TGTGCCAGCAAGAACAGGGGCTCCGGAAACACCATATATTTT. This translates into CASKNRGSGNTIYF.

The chain joins TRBV27 to TRBJ1-1; 7 bases align to TRBD1. Germline V CDR1 and CDR2: MNHEY, SMNVEV (reference sequence). The ends lost 3 bases at V and 0 bases at J; junction bases unmatched: 7. The CDR3 contains 16 residues. CDR3 nucleotides: TGTGCCAGCAGTTTTGACAGGGCGACCCTGAACACTGAAGCTTTCTTT. As protein: CASSFDRATLNTEAFF.

A few counts support this clone. The chain carries TRBV11-2 and TRBJ2-7; 12 nucleotides agree with TRBD2. Per the germline V gene, CDR1 is SGHAT and CDR2 is FQNNGV. Trimming at V came to 5 bases and at J to 2 bases, leaving 7 bases not matched to a gene. This CDR3 is built from 16 residues. DNA of the CDR3: TGTGCCAGCAGCCCCCGGACTAGCGGGGCAACCTACGAGCAGTACTTC. Its translation is CASSPRTSGATYEQYF. The full variable domain, in which reference TRBV11-2 and TRBJ2-7 provide the parts outside the CDR3, is EAGVAQSPRYKIIEKRQSVAFWCNPISGHATLYWYQQILGQGPKLLIQFQNNGVVDDSQLPKDRFSAERLKGVDSTLKIQPAKLEDSAVYLCASSPRTSGATYEQYFGPGTRLTVT.

The chain combines TRBV29-1 with TRBJ1-4, with TRBD1 matching 7 bases. The CDR3 loop spans 15 amino acids. The germline gives CDR1 SQVTM, CDR2 ANQGSEA. V gave up 2 bases and J gave up 3 bases; unmatched junction bases: 6. The CDR3: CSVELYGTANEKLFF. CDR3 DNA: TGCAGCGTTGAACTTTACGGGACAGCTAATGAAAAACTGTTTTTT.

This rearrangement joins TRBV11-1 to TRBJ2-7; possibly TRBD2 for D (6 bases). From germline, CDR1 is SGHAT and CDR2 FQDESV (reference sequence). The CDR3 is 13 residues long. Trimming pared 1 base from V and 6 bases from J, leaving 10 bases between. The CDR3 spells CASSLGDLSEQYF. The DNA for the CDR3 is TGTGCCAGCAGCTTAGGGGACTTATCCGAGCAGTACTTC.

The V gene is TRBV11-2, the J gene TRBJ2-1, with no clear D. CDR1 is SGHAT and CDR2 is FQNNGV in the germline V gene. The CDR3 is 15 residues long. V lost 7 bases, J lost 8 bases, and 21 bases lay in between. For the CDR3, the DNA is TGTGCCAGCAACACATGGGCAAATTTGGTCGATGAGCAGTTCTTC. It codes for CASNTWANLVDEQFF.

The V call is TRBV7-9, the J call TRBJ2-3; D may be TRBD1 (6 bases). This CDR3 region has 16 residues. Trimming removed 4 bases at V and 2 bases at J, with 16 bases between. Germline V gene data show CDR1 as SEHNR and CDR2 as FQNEAQ (reference sequence). CDR3 sequence reads: CASSSRQEPTTDTQYF. The CDR3 region has the DNA TGTGCCAGCAGCTCCCGACAGGAGCCTACCACAGATACGCAGTATTTT.

The chain combines TRBV28 with TRBJ1-5; D ambiguous. Germline V CDR1 and CDR2: MDHEN, SYDVKM. This CDR3 spans 12 amino acids. V was shortened by 3 bases and J by 4 bases, with 4 bases between the two germline ends. The chain's CDR3 is CASSFHNQPQHF. The DNA of the CDR3 is TGTGCCAGCAGTTTCCATAATCAGCCCCAGCATTTT.

The chain uses TRBV9 and TRBJ2-3, with D unresolved. V lost 6 bases and J 0 bases, leaving 8 bases between the germline ends. CDR3 length: 13 residues. Germline loops: CDR1 SGDLS, CDR2 YYNGEE. CDR3 sequence (DNA): TGTGCCAGCAACGGTGTGAGCACAGATACGCAGTATTTT. It yields the protein CASNGVSTDTQYF.

The rearrangement links TRBV7-9 to TRBJ1-4; D gene ambiguous. Trimming pared 1 base from V and 0 bases from J, leaving 15 bases between. The V gene's germline CDR1 is SEHNR and CDR2 FQNEAQ (reference sequence). This CDR3 contains 18 residues. The CDR3 DNA follows: TGTGCCAGCAGCTTAGTGGGCCCAGGAAAATCAACTAATGAAAAACTGTTTTTT. Translating it yields CASSLVGPGKSTNEKLFF.

The V call is TRBV10-3, the J call TRBJ2-1; a weak D match, TRBD2 (6 bases). CDR1 is ENHRY and CDR2 is SYGVKD in the germline V gene. The CDR3 consists of 14 residues. The V and J ends lost 0 bases and 8 bases respectively, with 11 bases between them. This CDR3 reads CAISESWRDHEQFF. Written as DNA, the CDR3 is TGTGCCATCAGTGAGTCGTGGAGGGACCATGAGCAGTTCTTC.

The chain combines TRBV21-1 with TRBJ2-7; the tabulated D call, TRBD1, remains unverified against the DNA. TRBV21-1 constitutes a pseudogene. The length of the CDR3 is 16 residues. The DNA for the CDR3 is TGTGCCAGCAGCGGGGAACAGGTTCGATTCTTGGACGAGCAGTACTTC. This codes for CASSGEQVRFLDEQYF.

This chain uses TRBV19 with TRBJ2-1; D call uncertain. Germline V lookup: CDR1 LNHDA, CDR2 SQIVND (reference sequence). This CDR3 is 16 amino acids long. V dropped 3 bases and J dropped 1 base, with 13 bases sitting between them. The CDR3 reads CASSIYLGRSYNEQFF. In DNA, the CDR3 is TGTGCCAGTAGTATTTACCTGGGCAGGTCCTACAATGAGCAGTTCTTC.

The chain recombines TRBV27 with TRBJ1-1; TRBD1 is a possible D gene (5 bases). The V and J ends lost 6 bases and 1 base respectively, with 9 bases between them. The CDR3 totals 13 residues. Germline loops: CDR1 MNHEY, CDR2 SMNVEV (reference sequence). CDR3 nucleotides: TGTGCCAGCAGCAGGGCTACGAACACTGAAGCTTTCTTT. It yields the protein CASSRATNTEAFF.

This clone was picked up one time. The chain uses TRBV4-3 and TRBJ2-1; possibly TRBD2 for D (5 bases). Trimming left V 0 bases short and J 2 bases short, with 11 bases between. From germline, CDR1 is LGHNA and CDR2 YSLEER. The CDR3 is 16 amino acids. CDR3 nucleotides: TGCGCCAGCAGCCAAGACCGGGGTGGGACCTACAATGAGCAGTTCTTC. Translating gives CASSQDRGGTYNEQFF.

The chain combines TRBV7-3 with TRBJ2-1, with 9 bases aligning to TRBD1. Germline V lookup: CDR1 SGHTA, CDR2 FQGTGA. The CDR3 totals 17 residues. Trimming removed 0 bases from V and 3 bases from J; junction bases left unmatched: 6. CDR3 region: CASSLTGDRGFYNEQFF. CDR3 sequence (DNA): TGTGCCAGCAGCTTAACTGGAGACAGGGGGTTCTACAATGAGCAGTTCTTC.

The chain uses TRBV28 and TRBJ2-2; tentatively, D is TRBD1 or TRBD2 (6 bases each). Deletions cut 7 bases from V and 5 bases from J, with 26 bases between. The germline V gene encodes CDR1 MDHEN and CDR2 SYDVKM. The CDR3 has 18 amino acids. Here the CDR3 DNA reads TGTGCCAGCACCTCAAGTGACAGCGACCAAGGGGGGACCGGGGAGCTGTTTTTT. It translates to CASTSSDSDQGGTGELFF.

The rearrangement links TRBV27 to TRBJ1-4; D is undetermined. Germline values: CDR1 MNHEY, CDR2 SMNVEV (reference sequence). V was trimmed by 5 bases and J by 8 bases, leaving 12 bases between them. The CDR3 spans 13 residues. As DNA, the CDR3 is TGTGCCAGCAGTGCCTTGTACCGCGAAAAACTGTTTTTT. This translates into CASSALYREKLFF.

The DNA for the CDR3 is TGTGCCAGCAGTCCTATGGTCCCGAACACTGAAGCTTTCTTT. Translation: CASSPMVPNTEAFF. The chain couples TRBV5-5 to TRBJ1-1, with D hard to call. CDR3 length equals 14 residues. The V end lost 5 bases, the J end lost 1 base, and 12 bases lay between the germline ends. Germline V gene lookup returns CDR1 SGHKS and CDR2 YYEKEE (reference sequence).

This clone has just a few counts. This chain joins TRBV19 and TRBJ1-1; 7 positions agree with TRBD1. This CDR3 has 16 residues. With V trimmed by 7 bases and J by 2 bases, 13 bases remained unmatched. Germline-derived CDR1 and CDR2 are LNHDA and SQIVND (reference sequence). Here the CDR3 reads CASTPDRADPNTEAFF. The DNA for the CDR3 is TGTGCCAGTACCCCCGACAGGGCTGATCCTAACACTGAAGCTTTCTTT.

CDR3 protein: CASSPSGDAYEQYF. The CDR3 nucleotides read TGTGCCAGCAGTCCCTCGGGGGACGCCTACGAGCAGTACTTC. The J gene is TRBJ2-7, the V gene TRBV27; D is perhaps TRBD2 (6 bases). V was clipped by 5 bases and J by 2 bases, with 13 bases between them. Germline values: CDR1 MNHEY, CDR2 SMNVEV (reference sequence). This CDR3 comprises 14 residues.

The chain is built from TRBV7-9 and TRBJ1-4, with a tentative D call TRBD1 (5 bases). Between the trimmed V and J ends, which lost 5 bases and 6 bases, there was a span of 19 bases. The germline CDR1 and CDR2 sequences are SEHNR and FQNEAQ (reference sequence). The CDR3 is made up of 16 amino acids. CDR3 nucleotide sequence: TGTGCCAGCAGCCCTCGTATCCGCCTCAGGGATGAAAAACTGTTTTTT. Its protein product is CASSPRIRLRDEKLFF.